The rows below give T cell receptor beta chains drawn from one sample of a study of Graves' ophthalmopathy and Graves' hyperthyroidism. Each CDR3 protein is one row after TCRdb ran MiXCR on the multiplex PCR reads. The sample has a few hundred thousand distinct CDR3 sequences; about a sixth are singletons. Material: peripheral blood. The receptor source for this set is an adult woman with stable Graves' hyperthyroidism. CDR3s include the opening cysteine and the closing phenylalanine or tryptophan. D genes are given only for firm matches. Not every row has a clone size; where given, it reads once, few, many or a size class.

D gene: NA
V gene: TRBV20-1
clone size: many
J gene: TRBJ1-6
CDR3 DNA: TGCAGTGCTAGAGGGCGTGCAGGGACCTATTCACCCCTCCACTTT
CDR3 protein: CSARGRAGTYSPLHF

D gene: NA
V gene: TRBV11-2
clone size: many
J gene: TRBJ2-7
CDR3 DNA: TGTGCCAGCAGCTTAGACGCTCGATACGAGCAGTACTTC
CDR3 protein: CASSLDARYEQYF

D gene: NA
V gene: TRBV20-1
clone size: many
J gene: TRBJ2-2
CDR3 DNA: TGCAGTGCTAGAGATCCGAACACCGGGGAGCTGTTTTTT
CDR3 protein: CSARDPNTGELFF

D gene: NA
V gene: TRBV27
clone size: many
J gene: TRBJ2-2
CDR3 DNA: TGTGCCAGCAGTCCGCACCGGGACGCCGGGCTTCACGGGGAGCTGTTTTTT
CDR3 protein: CASSPHRDAGLHGELFF

D gene: NA
V gene: TRBV12-3/TRBV12-4
clone size: many
J gene: TRBJ1-5
CDR3 DNA: TGTGCCAGCAGTCTCCTAGAAGATCAGCCCCAGCATTTT
CDR3 protein: CASSLLEDQPQHF

D gene: NA
V gene: TRBV9
clone size: few
J gene: TRBJ1-1
CDR3 DNA: TGTGCCAGCAGCGCCCGGCCCAGGACCACTGAAGCTTTCTTT
CDR3 protein: CASSARPRTTEAFF

D gene: NA
V gene: TRBV6-1
clone size: many
J gene: TRBJ1-5
CDR3 DNA: TGTGCCAGCAGAGAACTGTTTGGCACGCCCCAGCATTTT
CDR3 protein: CASRELFGTPQHF

D gene: TRBD1
V gene: TRBV5-1
clone size: many
J gene: TRBJ1-6
CDR3 DNA: TGCGCCAGCAGCCCATCCGGGACAGGAGACTCACCCCTCCACTTT
CDR3 protein: CASSPSGTGDSPLHF

D gene: NA
V gene: TRBV20-1
clone size: many
J gene: TRBJ1-5
CDR3 DNA: TGCAGTGCTAACCTCCAAACGGGGGGCAATCAGCCCCAGCATTTT
CDR3 protein: CSANLQTGGNQPQHF

D gene: NA
V gene: TRBV5-1
clone size: NA
J gene: TRBJ1-1
CDR3 DNA: TGCGCCAGCAGCTTGGTTGGAGTGAACACTGAATCTTTCTTT
CDR3 protein: CASSLVGVNTESFF

D gene: NA
V gene: TRBV12-3/TRBV12-4
clone size: many
J gene: TRBJ1-6
CDR3 DNA: TGTGCCAGCAGCCCCCAGGGCGGAGATTCACCCCTCCACTTT
CDR3 protein: CASSPQGGDSPLHF

D gene: NA
V gene: TRBV15
clone size: many
J gene: TRBJ1-2
CDR3 DNA: TGTGCCACCAGCAGAGATAAAAGGTTCGCCTTC
CDR3 protein: CATSRDKRFAF

D gene: NA
V gene: TRBV20-1
clone size: many
J gene: TRBJ1-3
CDR3 DNA: TGCAGTGCTAGGAACGGACAGTTAGGAAACACCATATATTTT
CDR3 protein: CSARNGQLGNTIYF

D gene: TRBD1
V gene: TRBV2
clone size: many
J gene: TRBJ2-5
CDR3 DNA: TGTGCCAGCAGGGAGGACAGGGAAGAGACCCAGTACTTC
CDR3 protein: CASREDREETQYF

D gene: TRBD1
V gene: TRBV27
clone size: many
J gene: TRBJ2-7
CDR3 DNA: TGTGCCAGCAGTTTCGCAGGGGGCGTTTACGAGCAGTACTTC
CDR3 protein: CASSFAGGVYEQYF

D gene: NA
V gene: TRBV7-9
clone size: many
J gene: TRBJ2-5
CDR3 DNA: TGTGCCAGCAGCTCCGGCGGGGCGAGCCAAGAAACCCAGTACTTC
CDR3 protein: CASSSGGASQETQYF

D gene: NA
V gene: TRBV28
clone size: many
J gene: TRBJ1-1
CDR3 DNA: TGTGCCAGCAGTCCTCCGGGCCGCTCAGAAGCTTTCTTT
CDR3 protein: CASSPPGRSEAFF

D gene: TRBD1
V gene: TRBV12-3/TRBV12-4
clone size: NA
J gene: TRBJ2-7
CDR3 DNA: TGTGCCAGCAGTCCGACCGGGACAGTCTCCTACGAGCAGTACTTC
CDR3 protein: CASSPTGTVSYEQYF

D gene: TRBD1
V gene: TRBV19
clone size: many
J gene: TRBJ1-1
CDR3 DNA: TGTGCCAGTAGTATTTACGGGACAGGTAACACTGAAGCTTTCTTT
CDR3 protein: CASSIYGTGNTEAFF

D gene: TRBD1
V gene: TRBV6-5
clone size: many
J gene: TRBJ1-6
CDR3 DNA: TGTGCCAGCAGTTACTCTCGGGGACAGAATTCACCCCTCCACTTT
CDR3 protein: CASSYSRGQNSPLHF

D gene: NA
V gene: TRBV7-2
clone size: many
J gene: TRBJ2-7
CDR3 DNA: TGTGCCAGCAGCTTTGACGTCTACGAGCAGTACTTC
CDR3 protein: CASSFDVYEQYF

D gene: NA
V gene: TRBV9
clone size: many
J gene: TRBJ2-2
CDR3 DNA: TGTGCCAGCAGTGCGGGACTCAACACCGGGGAGCTGTTTTTT
CDR3 protein: CASSAGLNTGELFF

D gene: NA
V gene: TRBV27
clone size: many
J gene: TRBJ1-1
CDR3 DNA: TGTGCCAGCAGTTTAGGGGCAGGGGCAATGAACACTGAAGCTTTCTTT
CDR3 protein: CASSLGAGAMNTEAFF

D gene: NA
V gene: TRBV11-2
clone size: NA
J gene: TRBJ2-7
CDR3 DNA: TGTGCCAGCAGCTTAGTGAGGAGACAGACCTACGAGCAGTACTTC
CDR3 protein: CASSLVRRQTYEQYF

D gene: NA
V gene: TRBV12-3/TRBV12-4
clone size: NA
J gene: TRBJ1-2
CDR3 DNA: TGTGCCAGCAGAGGTCGGTTCTATGGCTACACCTTC
CDR3 protein: CASRGRFYGYTF

D gene: NA
V gene: TRBV2
clone size: many
J gene: TRBJ1-2
CDR3 DNA: TGTGCCAGCAGTAAACAGGGCGGCTATGGCTACACCTTC
CDR3 protein: CASSKQGGYGYTF

D gene: NA
V gene: TRBV11-2
clone size: many
J gene: TRBJ2-4
CDR3 DNA: TGTGCCAGCAGCTTCCCTGGGGGGACCAAAGGGGGAAAAAACATTCAGTACTTC
CDR3 protein: CASSFPGGTKGGKNIQYF

D gene: TRBD1
V gene: TRBV30
clone size: few
J gene: TRBJ2-7
CDR3 DNA: TGTGCCTGGGGGACCGGGACAGGCTCCTACGAGCAGTACTTC
CDR3 protein: CAWGTGTGSYEQYF

D gene: NA
V gene: TRBV2
clone size: many
J gene: TRBJ1-5
CDR3 DNA: TGTGCCAGCAGTGAATTCGTTAGGGCCGATCAGCCCCAGCATTTT
CDR3 protein: CASSEFVRADQPQHF

D gene: NA
V gene: TRBV4-1
clone size: many
J gene: TRBJ1-1
CDR3 DNA: TGCGCCAGCAGCCGAGGCCCGGACCGACGGAACACTGAAGCTTTCTTT
CDR3 protein: CASSRGPDRRNTEAFF

D gene: NA
V gene: TRBV27
clone size: many
J gene: TRBJ2-7
CDR3 DNA: TGTGCCAGCACCTCTTCCAGCTCCTACGAGCAGTACTTC
CDR3 protein: CASTSSSSYEQYF

D gene: TRBD2
V gene: TRBV27
clone size: many
J gene: TRBJ2-2
CDR3 DNA: TGTGCCAGCCGCAAGGGGGGGGTTCGGGAGGGCCCGAACACCGGGGAGCTGTTTTTT
CDR3 protein: CASRKGGVREGPNTGELFF

D gene: TRBD2
V gene: TRBV12-3/TRBV12-4
clone size: many
J gene: TRBJ2-5
CDR3 DNA: TGTGCCAGCAGTTTGGGGCTAGCGGGAGTCGAGACCCAGTACTTC
CDR3 protein: CASSLGLAGVETQYF

D gene: NA
V gene: TRBV7-2
clone size: many
J gene: TRBJ1-2
CDR3 DNA: TGTGCCAGCAGCTTATCGTCTGCTGGGACGTATGGCTACACCTTC
CDR3 protein: CASSLSSAGTYGYTF

D gene: TRBD1
V gene: TRBV29-1
clone size: many
J gene: TRBJ2-7
CDR3 DNA: TGCAGCGTTGAAGGAGTCACAGGGGGCGAGCAGTACTTC
CDR3 protein: CSVEGVTGGEQYF

D gene: NA
V gene: TRBV6-2/TRBV6-3
clone size: many
J gene: TRBJ2-4
CDR3 DNA: TGTGCCAGCACCACCGAACACTCCGTTCCCAAAAACATTAAGTACTTC
CDR3 protein: CASTTEHSVPKNIKYF

D gene: NA
V gene: TRBV30
clone size: many
J gene: TRBJ2-2
CDR3 DNA: TGTGCCTGGAGTACACCGTATCGGGACTCCGCGTGGGAGCTGTTTTTT
CDR3 protein: CAWSTPYRDSAWELFF

D gene: NA
V gene: TRBV6-5
clone size: many
J gene: TRBJ2-2
CDR3 DNA: TGTGCCAGCAGAAAGCAGAACACCGGGGAGCTGTTTTTT
CDR3 protein: CASRKQNTGELFF

D gene: NA
V gene: TRBV13
clone size: NA
J gene: TRBJ1-1
CDR3 DNA: TGTGCCAGCAGCGGGGGGGATAAGTGGGGCACTGAAGCTTTCTTT
CDR3 protein: CASSGGDKWGTEAFF

D gene: NA
V gene: TRBV5-6
clone size: many
J gene: TRBJ2-5
CDR3 DNA: TGTGCCAGCAGCTTGAAAACAGGGCCGACACGAGAGACCCAGTACTTC
CDR3 protein: CASSLKTGPTRETQYF

D gene: NA
V gene: TRBV19
clone size: many
J gene: TRBJ1-1
CDR3 DNA: TGTGCCAGTAGGCCCGTTTTCGGGAACACTGAAGCTTTCTTT
CDR3 protein: CASRPVFGNTEAFF

D gene: NA
V gene: TRBV28
clone size: many
J gene: TRBJ1-6
CDR3 DNA: TGTGCCAGCAGAAAAGGTCGGGTGTCTCATTCACCCCTCCACTTT
CDR3 protein: CASRKGRVSHSPLHF

D gene: NA
V gene: TRBV18
clone size: NA
J gene: TRBJ1-1
CDR3 DNA: TGTGCCAGCTCCACCACGGGACAAAGTGAAGCTTTCTTT
CDR3 protein: CASSTTGQSEAFF

D gene: NA
V gene: TRBV7-8
clone size: many
J gene: TRBJ1-1
CDR3 DNA: TGTGCCAGCAGCCCGGGCCCAACGAACACTGAAGCTTTCTTT
CDR3 protein: CASSPGPTNTEAFF

D gene: NA
V gene: TRBV6-2/TRBV6-3
clone size: many
J gene: TRBJ2-2
CDR3 DNA: TGTGCCAGCAGTTCAGGACAGCAGAACACCGGGGAGCTGTTTTTT
CDR3 protein: CASSSGQQNTGELFF

D gene: TRBD2
V gene: TRBV6-2/TRBV6-3
clone size: many
J gene: TRBJ2-7
CDR3 DNA: TGTGCCAGCAGTTACTTCCGATCTAGCGGGTCTTACGAGCAGTACTTC
CDR3 protein: CASSYFRSSGSYEQYF

D gene: NA
V gene: TRBV6-1
clone size: many
J gene: TRBJ1-5
CDR3 DNA: TGTGCCAGCAGGCCGTCCGGGGGTTGGAGCAATCAGCCCCAGCATTTT
CDR3 protein: CASRPSGGWSNQPQHF

D gene: NA
V gene: TRBV6-5
clone size: NA
J gene: TRBJ1-2
CDR3 DNA: TGTGCCAGCAGTTACTCGAGAGGGACTGGCGGCTACACCTTC
CDR3 protein: CASSYSRGTGGYTF